This T cell receptor beta chain originates from a study of T cell responses to AZD1222 COVID-19 vaccine. Assay: immunoSEQ multiplex PCR; the TCRdb copy retains only in-frame clones and omits some. Among some 180,000 clones listed, around 92% were seen once. Between the trimmed V and J ends, which lost 0 bases and 0 bases, there was a span of 15 bases. The CDR3 extends over 18 amino acids. Germline lookup yields CDR1 LNHDA and CDR2 SQIVND (reference sequence). The TCR comes from an adult in good health. The sample in question was peripheral blood, obtained on day 0 of AZD1222 vaccination. V and J are TRBV19 and TRBJ1-5; TRBD1 might be the D (5 bases). The CDR3 loop is CASSIEMTGRYSNQPQHF. CDR3 bases: TGTGCCAGTAGTATAGAAATGACGGGACGGTATAGCAATCAGCCCCAGCATTTT.